A selection of T cell receptor beta chains follows, all from one sample in a study of OX40 agonist ivuxolimab in advanced cancers. Method: immunoSEQ multiplex PCR; TCRdb's copy keeps in-frame clones and lacks some. The profile shows some 12,000 clones, roughly 80% of them singletons. The sample was CD4+ or CD8+ T cells sorted from blood, taken in a trial of the OX40 agonist ivuxolimab. All receptors come from an adult with an advanced solid tumor such as melanoma, head and neck, liver or kidney cancer. The CDR3 runs from the conserved cysteine through the conserved F or W. D genes are given only for firm matches. Only part of the rows carry a size: once, few, many, or a class if the clone is expanded.

>NA|TRBD2|TRBV28|TRBJ2-1
CASSFLAGGINEQFF
TGTGCCAGCAGTTTTTTAGCGGGAGGGATCAATGAGCAGTTCTTC
>NA|NA|TRBV4-3|TRBJ1-5
CASSPDRLNQPQHF
TGCGCCAGCAGCCCGGACCGTTTAAATCAGCCCCAGCATTTT
>once|NA|TRBV5-1|TRBJ1-1
CASSQYGTLNTEAFF
TGCGCCAGCAGCCAATACGGGACATTGAACACTGAAGCTTTCTTT
>NA|TRBD1|TRBV9|TRBJ1-1
CASSVAGQGTHTEAFF
TGTGCCAGCAGCGTAGCAGGACAGGGGACCCACACTGAAGCTTTCTTT
>NA|TRBD2|TRBV7-9|TRBJ2-1
CASSVTGGSYNEQFF
TGTGCCAGCAGCGTTACGGGAGGGTCGTACAATGAGCAGTTCTTC
>NA|NA|TRBV9|TRBJ2-7
CASSPIGREREQYF
TGTGCCAGCAGCCCCATCGGGCGCGAGAGGGAGCAGTACTTC
>once|TRBD2|TRBV28|TRBJ2-7
CASSQIAGGDDEQYF
TGTGCCAGCAGTCAAATAGCGGGGGGCGACGACGAGCAGTACTTC
>NA|NA|TRBV7-3|TRBJ1-1
CASSFARQEKNTEAFF
TGTGCCAGCAGCTTTGCAAGGCAGGAAAAAAACACTGAAGCTTTCTTT
>NA|NA|TRBV7-9|TRBJ2-3
CASPSGDRDTQYF
TGTGCCAGCCCATCTGGGGATCGAGATACGCAGTATTTT
>NA|NA|TRBV4-1|TRBJ2-5
CASSLKGISETQYF
TGCGCCAGCAGCCTAAAAGGGATCTCGGAGACCCAGTACTTC
>NA|TRBD2|TRBV6-1|TRBJ2-7
CASSDGTSGFDEQYF
TGTGCCAGCAGTGATGGGACTAGCGGGTTCGACGAGCAGTACTTC
>few|NA|TRBV4-3|TRBJ2-5
CASSQDRRSGTQYF
TGCGCCAGCAGCCAAGATCGGCGCTCGGGGACCCAGTACTTC
>few|NA|TRBV7-9|TRBJ2-7
CASTLGDAYEQYF
TGTGCCAGCACCTTAGGGGACGCGTACGAGCAGTACTTC
>NA|TRBD2|TRBV12-5|TRBJ2-7
CASGLGAGVEYEQYF
TGTGCTAGTGGCTTAGGGGCGGGAGTAGAATACGAGCAGTACTTC
>NA|NA|TRBV12-5|TRBJ2-1
CASGFLGTPNEQFF
TGTGCTAGTGGTTTCCTCGGGACGCCCAATGAGCAGTTCTTC
>NA|NA|TRBV7-8|TRBJ2-7
CASSLDRGLPYEQYF
TGTGCCAGCAGCTTAGATAGGGGCCTCCCCTACGAGCAGTACTTC
>NA|TRBD2|TRBV7-8|TRBJ2-5
CASSSWLAGGKETQYF
TGTGCCAGCAGCTCGTGGTTAGCGGGAGGGAAAGAGACCCAGTACTTC
>NA|NA|TRBV9|TRBJ2-1
CASSPSGRYYNEQFF
TGTGCCAGCAGCCCCTCGGGACGGTACTACAATGAGCAGTTCTTC
>NA|NA|TRBV21-1|TRBJ1-4
CASRTAYKVHNEKLFF
TGTGCCAGCAGAACAGCCTACAAGGTGCATAATGAAAAACTGTTTTTT
>few|NA|TRBV7-2|TRBJ2-3
CASSLVRQTDTQYF
TGTGCCAGCAGCTTAGTGAGGCAAACAGATACGCAGTATTTT
>NA|TRBD2|TRBV28|TRBJ2-3
CASSYEIAGGDTQYF
TGTGCCAGCAGTTATGAAATAGCGGGAGGAGATACGCAGTATTTT
>NA|NA|TRBV7-8|TRBJ2-1
CASSPRTPHNEQFF
TGTGCCAGCAGCCCACGGACTCCCCACAATGAGCAGTTCTTC
>NA|NA|TRBV11-1|TRBJ1-2
CASSWKGTNYGYTF
TGTGCCAGCAGCTGGAAAGGCACCAACTATGGCTACACCTTC
>NA|NA|TRBV6-5|TRBJ2-3
CASSYSEGDTQYF
TGTGCCAGCAGTTACTCCGAGGGGGATACGCAGTATTTT
>NA|NA|TRBV5-8|TRBJ1-6
CASSLVTYNSPLHF
TGTGCCAGCAGCTTGGTGACCTATAATTCACCCCTCCACTTT
>NA|TRBD2|TRBV27|TRBJ2-3
CASRRTRSDTQYF
TGTGCCAGCAGAAGGACTAGATCAGATACGCAGTATTTT
>NA|TRBD2|TRBV15|TRBJ2-7
CATSRVGLAGVEQYF
TGTGCCACCAGCAGAGTTGGACTAGCGGGAGTTGAGCAGTACTTC